Here is one TCR beta chain with its context. Its antigen remains unidentified. The V and J ends lost 1 base and 7 bases, in that order; junction bases with no gene match: 9. CDR3 length: 17 residues. CDR1 is SEHNR and CDR2 is FQNEAQ in the germline V gene (reference sequence). This sample stems from a study of beta chain features in type 1 diabetes. Whole-study findings and limits: There were fewer insertions and more deletions at the VDJ junctions of type 1 diabetes patients. In all four CD4+ subsets, TCRB CDR3 length was significantly, moderately reduced in type 1 diabetes.

Sequencing targeted expressed TCRB transcripts, as all isolated RNA had been reverse transcribed. For naive, central memory and regulatory T cell samples, reads averaged roughly 3.6 million. Assay used: immunoSEQ multiplex PCR; TCRdb lists only in-frame clones, some missing. The sample carries 300,000 to 350,000 clones, about 13% recorded once. The V call is TRBV7-9, the J call TRBJ2-4; 11 bases are shared with TRBD2. This sequence was found in a woman between 18 and 29 years old with type 1 diabetes. Sequencing used naive CD4+ T cells from blood. CDR3 residues: CASSLVVASGRRNIQYF. CDR3 coding DNA: TGTGCCAGCAGCTTAGTCGTGGCTAGCGGGAGGAGGAACATTCAGTACTTC.